This T cell receptor (beta chain) was obtained from a study of blood T cell repertoires in COVID-19. Sequencing used immunoSEQ multiplex PCR; TCRdb keeps in-frame clones, though not all of them. The sample has tens of thousands of clones; roughly nine tenths are singletons. CDR3 length equals 15 residues. The germline gives CDR1 MNHEY, CDR2 SVGAGI. J gave up 7 bases and V 5 bases, and 8 bases lay outside the gene matches. Sequencing input: peripheral blood. The origin of this receptor is a human donor in a cohort sampled during active COVID-19. This chain connects TRBV6-5 to TRBJ2-3; 11 bases line up with TRBD2. CDR3 sequence: CASSLLAGGLNTQYF. The CDR3 DNA reads as TGTGCCAGCAGTCTTCTAGCGGGGGGTTTGAATACGCAGTATTTT.